These 27 T cell receptor beta chains came from one sample sequenced in a study of control samples from healthy donors and cancer patients (dated by TCRdb to the early 2020s). To prepare the library, the immunoSEQ multiplex PCR assay was applied. Held by TCRdb, this immuneACCESS table contains in-frame sequences only and omits some clones. Under half of the omission traces to an unresolved V gene where checked; the cause of the rest is unknown. Counted in this sample were about 170,000 clones; 90% to 95% of them appeared once. 1.3% to 1.5% of the sample rests with the top ten. What was sequenced was blood. The receptors were gathered from a woman aged 18-29 years in good health.

This rearrangement joins TRBV11-3 to TRBJ2-3, with 10 bases aligning to TRBD1. CDR1 is SGHNT, CDR2 YENEEA, per germline. The ends lost 5 bases at V and 3 bases at J; junction bases unmatched: 5. The CDR3 is 15 amino acids. The CDR3 bases are TGTGCCAGCAGCCGACAGGGGGCGCAGACAGATACGCAGTATTTT. As protein: CASSRQGAQTDTQYF.

The chain couples TRBV27 to TRBJ2-7, with 12 bases aligning to TRBD2. CDR3 length: 15 residues. The V gene end was trimmed by 5 bases and the J gene end by 4 bases; junction bases not matched to a gene: 6. Germline lookup yields CDR1 MNHEY and CDR2 SMNVEV (reference sequence). CDR3 sequence (DNA): TGTGCCAGCAGTAAACTAGCGGGAGGAATGTACGAGCAGTACTTC. It yields the protein CASSKLAGGMYEQYF.

V and J are TRBV11-3 and TRBJ2-6; D is uncertain. The CDR3 is 14 residues long. The V and J ends lost 5 bases and 3 bases respectively, with 8 bases between them. Germline V lookup: CDR1 SGHNT, CDR2 YENEEA. CDR3 amino acids: CASSSTGGANVLTF. The CDR3 DNA sequence: TGTGCCAGCAGCAGCACTGGTGGGGCCAACGTCCTGACTTTC.

The chain combines TRBV12-5 with TRBJ1-4; D uncertain. The CDR3 is 11 amino acids. Germline V CDR1 and CDR2: LGHNT, FRNRAP. The ends were cut back, 3 bases at V and 7 bases at J, with 3 bases in the middle. The CDR3 bases are TGTGCTAGTGGTTTTCGTGAAAAACTGTTTTTT. Translation: CASGFREKLFF.

The table lists this clone with a count of one. V and J are TRBV7-9 and TRBJ1-1; TRBD1 matches at 12 bases. In germline, CDR1 is SEHNR, CDR2 FQNEAQ (reference sequence). CDR3 length: 17 residues. The ends lost 5 bases at V and 1 base at J; junction bases unmatched: 8. CDR3: CASSTRDRGPTNTEAFF. The DNA of the CDR3 is TGTGCCAGCAGCACTCGGGACAGGGGGCCTACGAACACTGAAGCTTTCTTT.

The rearrangement joins TRBV7-2 to TRBJ2-3; 8 nucleotides agree with TRBD1. Germline assignment: CDR1 SGHTA and CDR2 FQGNSA. CDR3 size: 14 residues. Trimming took 5 bases from V and 7 from J; bases not matched to a gene: 8. CDR3 loop: CASSPGGQRNTQYF. In DNA form, the CDR3 reads TGTGCCAGCAGCCCAGGGGGCCAGCGGAATACGCAGTATTTT.

This clone appeared once. V is TRBV7-9 and J is TRBJ2-3, with 7 bases that match TRBD1. V dropped 5 bases and J dropped 1; count of bases not matched to a gene: 9. The CDR3 is 16 residues long. Per germline, CDR1 SEHNR and CDR2 FQNEAQ (reference sequence). CDR3 nucleotides: TGTGCCAGCAGCCCCCCGAAAGGGACAGGCACAGATACGCAGTATTTT. It encodes CASSPPKGTGTDTQYF.

This sequence joins TRBV4-1 and TRBJ1-2; possibly TRBD1 for D (5 bases). Trimming pared 0 bases from V and 4 bases from J, leaving 18 bases between. Germline lookup yields CDR1 MGHRA and CDR2 YSYEKL. The CDR3 contains 17 residues. The DNA of the CDR3 is TGCGCCAGCAGCCAAGATCTCGGGACGGGCGGTGGCTATGGCTACACCTTC. This encodes CASSQDLGTGGGYGYTF.

The V call is TRBV2, the J call TRBJ1-2; D unresolved. Germline CDR1 and CDR2: SNHLY and FYNNEI. The V end was cut by 8 bases, the J end by 2 bases, with 12 bases between. This CDR3 spans 13 amino acids. CDR3 region: CASRVSTNYGYTF. CDR3 DNA sequence: TGTGCCAGCCGAGTGTCGACCAACTATGGCTACACCTTC.

The genes are TRBV11-2 and TRBJ1-1; tentatively, D is TRBD1 (6 bases). This CDR3 contains 13 residues. The V gene's germline CDR1 is SGHAT and CDR2 FQNNGV. Trimming took off 5 bases at V and 1 base at J, with 8 bases between the two ends. The CDR3 DNA reads as TGTGCCAGCAGCCCACAGGGGAACACTGAAGCTTTCTTT. Translation: CASSPQGNTEAFF.

The chain is built from TRBV5-5 and TRBJ1-1; D is ambiguous. The ends were cut back, 3 bases at V and 3 bases at J, with 21 bases in the middle. This CDR3 comprises 17 residues. Per germline, CDR1 SGHKS and CDR2 YYEKEE (reference sequence). The CDR3 protein is CASSWVEGRVRDTEAFF. As DNA, the CDR3 is TGTGCCAGCAGCTGGGTGGAGGGAAGAGTACGGGACACTGAAGCTTTCTTT.

The rearrangement links TRBV10-3 to TRBJ1-6, with unresolved D. The germline V and J ends were trimmed by 2 bases and 0 bases, with 8 bases remaining between them. Germline CDR1 reads ENHRY; CDR2 reads SYGVKD. There are 16 residues in the CDR3. The CDR3 spells CAISERSSSYNSPLHF. As DNA, the CDR3 is TGTGCCATCAGTGAGCGGAGCAGCTCCTATAATTCACCCCTCCACTTT.

The rearrangement uses TRBV6-5 and TRBJ2-7; 7 bases are a match to TRBD2. With 10 bases clipped from V and 3 bases from J, the junction kept 15 bases outside the gene matches. This CDR3 contains 15 residues. In germline, CDR1 is MNHEY, CDR2 SVGAGI. Here the CDR3 reads CATFVGTTDFYEQYF. CDR3 coding DNA: TGTGCCACTTTCGTCGGGACTACAGACTTCTACGAGCAGTACTTC.

The V and J genes are TRBV11-2 and TRBJ2-7; 9 bases are a match to TRBD2. From germline, CDR1 is SGHAT and CDR2 FQNNGV. V trimming: 2 bases; J trimming: 2 bases; junction bases outside the gene matches: 10. CDR3 length: 17 amino acids. CDR3 in DNA: TGTGCCAGCAGCTTAAGGTTTAGGACTAGCGCGACCTACGAGCAGTACTTC. Amino acids: CASSLRFRTSATYEQYF. The variable domain in full, completed from reference TRBV11-2 and TRBJ2-7, reads EAGVAQSPRYKIIEKRQSVAFWCNPISGHATLYWYQQILGQGPKLLIQFQNNGVVDDSQLPKDRFSAERLKGVDSTLKIQPAKLEDSAVYLCASSLRFRTSATYEQYFGPGTRLTVT.

This chain uses TRBV7-2 with TRBJ1-1, with a weak D call TRBD1 (5 bases). There are 15 residues in the CDR3. CDR1 and CDR2 from the germline V gene are SGHTA and FQGNSA. V was clipped by 7 bases and J by 4 bases, with 19 bases between them. CDR3 nucleotides: TGTGCCAGCAACTCCTTAGCCACGGGGGGCACTGAAGCTTTCTTT. Encoded protein: CASNSLATGGTEAFF.

The chain couples TRBV6-5 to TRBJ2-1; TRBD2 is a possible D gene (5 bases). The CDR3 covers 15 residues. Looked up from germline, CDR1 is MNHEY and CDR2 is SVGAGI. Trimming stripped 2 bases from V and 0 bases from J, with 8 bases between. CDR3 protein: CASSYGEGSYNEQFF. CDR3 nucleotide sequence: TGTGCCAGCAGTTACGGAGAGGGCTCCTACAATGAGCAGTTCTTC.

The genes are TRBV6-4 and TRBJ2-3, with D hard to call. The CDR3 runs 12 residues. V was shortened by 0 bases and J by 3 bases, with 1 base between the two germline ends. CDR1 MRHNA and CDR2 SNTAGT come from the germline V gene. CDR3 nucleotide sequence: TGTGCCAGCAGTGACTCGACAGATACGCAGTATTTT. Translating it yields CASSDSTDTQYF.

The V call is TRBV28, the J call TRBJ1-2; 7 bases are shared with TRBD1. The CDR3 sequence is 14 residues long. Germline loops: CDR1 MDHEN, CDR2 SYDVKM. V shed 7 bases, J shed 4 bases, and the junction held 9 bases outside the gene matches. Written as DNA, the CDR3 is TGTGCCAGCATTCCAATAGGGGGCCTCTATGGCTACACCTTC. Amino acids: CASIPIGGLYGYTF.

This clone was observed once. Other DNA sequences within the sample encode an identical CDR3. The rearrangement uses TRBV14 and TRBJ1-1; TRBD1 might be the D (6 bases). CDR1 and CDR2 (germline): SGHDN, FVKESK. CDR3 length: 14 amino acids. V lost 3 bases, J lost 5 bases, and 13 bases lay in between. In DNA, the CDR3 is TGTGCCAGCAGCCAGGGGTGGGGGCTGACTGAAGCTTTCTTT. This codes for CASSQGWGLTEAFF.

This chain connects TRBV6-2 or TRBV6-3 to TRBJ2-1; 9 nucleotides match TRBD1. The germline gives CDR1 MNHEY, CDR2 SVGEGT. Trimming cost V 2 bases and J 6 bases; bases outside gene matches: 8. The CDR3 loop spans 16 amino acids. CDR3 in DNA: TGTGCCAGCAGTTACCGGGGGACAGGGTTAAGCAATGAGCAGTTCTTC. Its translation: CASSYRGTGLSNEQFF.

The V call is TRBV10-2, the J call TRBJ1-1; no clear D gene. Germline-derived CDR1 and CDR2 are WSHSY and SAAADI. This CDR3 is 14 amino acids long. Between the trimmed V and J ends, which lost 0 bases and 1 base, there was a span of 6 bases. CDR3 sequence reads: CASSESSKNTEAFF. The CDR3 DNA follows: TGCGCCAGCAGTGAGTCTTCCAAGAACACTGAAGCTTTCTTT.

In this sample, this clone turned up once. This sequence joins TRBV4-2 and TRBJ2-7, with unresolved D. The V gene's germline CDR1 is LGHNA and CDR2 YNFKEQ. The V gene lost 1 base and the J gene lost 8 bases, with 9 bases spanning the gap. The CDR3 loop spans 12 amino acids. CDR3 amino acids: CASSQVRTQQYF. In DNA, the CDR3 is TGTGCCAGCAGCCAAGTACGAACGCAGCAGTACTTC.

The chain has TRBV7-2 and TRBJ2-5; 11 nucleotides align to TRBD2. CDR1 and CDR2 from the germline V gene are SGHTA and FQGNSA. The CDR3 runs 15 residues. V lost 6 bases and J lost 2; bases outside the gene matches: 5. The CDR3 loop reads CASSWGLAAQETQYF. Written as DNA, the CDR3 is TGTGCCAGCAGTTGGGGACTAGCGGCTCAAGAGACCCAGTACTTC.

The chain joins TRBV4-1 to TRBJ2-2, with 9 bases that match TRBD1. This CDR3 contains 15 residues. CDR1 is MGHRA, CDR2 YSYEKL, per germline. After removal of 6 bases from V and 5 bases from J, the junction contained 7 bases not matched to a gene. DNA of the CDR3: TGCGCCAGCAGATACGGACAGGGGAGGACCGGGGAGCTGTTTTTT. Its translation is CASRYGQGRTGELFF.

Comment on this clone: The sample has other DNA sequences that encode this CDR3 too. The CDR3 region has the DNA TGTGCCAGCAGCTTAGCCGGACTAGCGGGTGACCCCTACGAGCAGTACTTC. Translation: CASSLAGLAGDPYEQYF. The chain is built from TRBV7-2 and TRBJ2-7; TRBD2 matches at 11 bases. V lost 0 bases to trimming and J lost 2 bases; unmatched junction nucleotides: 6. The CDR3 sequence is 17 residues long. Germline V gives CDR1 SGHTA, CDR2 FQGNSA.

The genes are TRBV7-9 and TRBJ1-6, with D hard to call. Trimming removed 8 bases at V and 7 bases at J, with 12 bases between. The length of the CDR3 is 13 residues. Germline lookup yields CDR1 SEHNR and CDR2 FQNEAQ (reference sequence). The CDR3 bases are TGTGCCAGCCATCCAGCCGTCAATTCACCCCTCCACTTT. Residues: CASHPAVNSPLHF.

V usage is TRBV13 and J usage is TRBJ1-6; 8 positions agree with TRBD1. V lost 4 bases to trimming and J lost 6 bases; unmatched junction nucleotides: 2. The CDR3 covers 14 residues. Per the germline V gene, CDR1 is PRHDT and CDR2 is FYEKMQ (reference sequence). Written as DNA, the CDR3 is TGTGCCAGCAGCTCTACAGGGGGTAATTCACCCCTCCACTTT. Translated: CASSSTGGNSPLHF. The full variable domain, completed using reference TRBV13 and TRBJ1-6, is AAGVIQSPRHLIKEKRETATLKCYPIPRHDTVYWYQQGPGQDPQFLISFYEKMQSDKGSIPDRFSAQQFSDYHSELNMSSLELGDSALYFCASSSTGGNSPLHFGNGTRLTVT.